This T cell receptor (beta chain) was obtained from a study of tissue T cells after allogeneic stem cell transplantation. Study observations and caveats: Sampling depth was limited, and the cohort was small and clinically varied.

Survey-depth TCRbeta CDR3 sequencing reported V/J genes and productive frequencies. The assay was immunoSEQ multiplex PCR, and TCRdb's table has in-frame clones only and misses some. There are approximately 45,000 clones in the sample; about three quarters occur only once, and roughly 0.55% lies in the top ten. The CDR3 covers 15 residues. After removal of 1 base from V and 6 bases from J, the junction contained 4 bases not matched to a gene. Germline values: CDR1 NNHNN, CDR2 SYGAGS (reference sequence). This clone was seen just once. The antigen is undetermined. The genes and germline here are from mouse. The read ends 1 residue shy of where the CDR3 ends; the end is completed using the germline J gene.

The sequenced material came from sorted cells pooled from one or two spleens. The clonotype was recovered from a pool of C57BL/6 mice in good health. The rearrangement links TRBV13-2 to TRBJ1-1; TRBD1 agrees at 12 bases. The CDR3 region is CASGDMGQGAAEVFF. The CDR3 bases that were read are TGTGCCAGCGGTGATATGGGACAGGGGGCCGCAGAAGTCTTC.